This T cell receptor (beta chain) appears in the sequencing data of a study of T cells in Graves' hyperthyroidism and ophthalmopathy. Study observations and caveats: The blood repertoire included most of the expanded thyroid clonotypes above 0.001.

CDR1 and CDR2 from the germline V gene are SGHAT and FQNNGV. The CDR3 loop spans 11 amino acids. V was clipped by 6 bases and J by 8 bases, with 7 bases between them. RNA transcripts provided the source from which TCR beta CDR3 regions were amplified. A set of HTBI primers served as the primers for a first-round RT-PCR of the TCR CDR3. TCRdb passed the multiplex PCR reads through MiXCR, listing each CDR3 protein once. The top ten hold less than 3.5% of the sample, which has some 550,000 distinct CDR3 sequences, 15% to 20% seen once. The cohort's ophthalmopathy patients, a group with duration under 3 months, had a Clinical Activity Score of at least 3 and a NOSPECS grade of at least 4. Lactation, pregnancy, other autoimmune disease or uncontrolled infection excluded patients. This clonotype was seen at least ten times. Its cognate antigen is unknown.

This sequence originates from a middle-aged woman with Graves' ophthalmopathy. Sequencing was carried out using blood. The chain employs TRBV11-2 and TRBJ2-2; D remains unclear. The CDR3 spells CASRVGGELFF. CDR3 DNA: TGTGCCAGCAGAGTCGGAGGGGAGCTGTTTTTT.